This T cell receptor (beta chain) was observed in a study of CD8 T cells in ankylosing spondylitis. Study observations and caveats: A TCR beta motif of 8 or 9 highly homologous variants appeared characteristic of ankylosing spondylitis blood. The disease-linked clones had a CD8+ phenotype and low blood frequencies. Researchers reportedly found disease-linked clones significantly enriched in matched ankylosing spondylitis synovial fluid.

In its sample, this clonotype was seen a few times. As yet, its antigen is unknown. A quantitative 5'-RACE method, one with molecular barcodes, was used to make TCR beta libraries. Using its own MiXCR run on the 5' RACE reads, TCRdb lists one record per CDR3 protein. The sample has about 90,000 distinct CDR3 sequences, about 8.3% seen once. The CDR3 totals 16 residues. V was trimmed by 1 base and J by 8 bases, leaving 18 bases between them. The sequence derives from a male donor with ankylosing spondylitis. The V call is TRBV12-3 or TRBV12-4, the J call TRBJ2-1; D is possibly TRBD1 or TRBD2 (5 bases each). Sequenced input: blood, either unsorted or a sorted T cell fraction (not recorded which). The CDR3 sequence: CASSLGGGWDVDEQFF. The CDR3 bases are TGTGCCAGCAGTTTAGGGGGCGGCTGGGACGTGGATGAGCAGTTCTTC.